Detailed here is one TCR beta chain. Antigen specificity is unknown. Every isolated RNA sample was fully reverse transcribed, so sequencing captured expressed TCRB transcripts. Here immunoSEQ multiplex PCR was the method, and the copy in TCRdb shows in-frame clones only, minus some. The sample has under 450,000 clones, about 15% seen once; the top ten hold 0.035% to 0.045%. The data originate from a study of beta chain features in type 1 diabetes. Notes on the study in general: Moderately but significantly shorter TCRB CDR3s were found in Type 1 diabetes patients in all four CD4+ subsets. Whatever favoring of shorter templates PCR might show would apply equally to patients and controls.

Sequencing was performed on naive CD4+ T cells from blood. This TCR came from a man aged 30 to 45 in good health.

The CDR3 spells CASSVGGAETQYF. In DNA, the CDR3 is TGTGCCAGCAGCGTAGGAGGTGCCGAGACCCAGTACTTC. V gene TRBV9 combines with J gene TRBJ2-5; D not certain. CDR3 length equals 13 residues. Germline V CDR1 and CDR2: SGDLS, YYNGEE. The V end was cut by 0 bases, the J end by 5 bases, with 8 bases between.